Shown below are 25 T cell receptor beta chains from a single sample sequenced in a study of CD8+ T cells in alopecia areata. In each case, RNA was isolated and then reverse transcribed into cDNA as the sequencing template. Libraries were prepared by immunoSEQ multiplex PCR; TCRdb keeps only in-frame clonotypes and omits some of them. Among under 70,000 clones listed, about 96% were seen once. The sequenced sample was CD8+ T cells sorted from blood, obtained at week 0. The receptors shown here come from a human donor with alopecia areata.

This sequence joins TRBV4-1 and TRBJ1-2; D remains ambiguous. The CDR3 has 11 amino acids. Germline values: CDR1 MGHRA, CDR2 YSYEKL. V lost 3 bases, J lost 8 bases, and 7 bases lay in between. CDR3 sequence: CASSHSSGYTF. The CDR3 DNA reads TGCGCCAGCAGCCATTCTTCAGGCTACACCTTC.

The V and J genes are TRBV12-5 and TRBJ2-7, with 10 bases aligning to TRBD1. The V and J ends lost 7 bases and 6 bases, in that order; junction bases with no gene match: 12. The CDR3 is made up of 15 amino acids. The germline V gene encodes CDR1 LGHNT and CDR2 FRNRAP. The CDR3 DNA reads as TGTGCTAGTGCCCTCCCGACAGGGGGCTTAGGCGAGCAGTACTTC. Translating it yields CASALPTGGLGEQYF.

The chain joins TRBV9 to TRBJ1-6; the D gene is possibly TRBD1 (6 bases). Germline values: CDR1 SGDLS, CDR2 YYNGEE. There are 15 residues in the CDR3. Trimming pared 4 bases from V and 2 bases from J, leaving 10 bases between. The CDR3 is CASSPGGAYNSPLHF. Here the CDR3 DNA reads TGTGCCAGCAGCCCGGGGGGCGCCTATAATTCACCCCTCCACTTT.

The gene calls are TRBV4-2 and TRBJ1-4; D ambiguous. V lost 4 bases to trimming and J lost 7 bases, with 10 bases between them. Per the germline V gene, CDR1 is LGHNA and CDR2 is YNFKEQ. CDR3 length: 13 residues. The CDR3 DNA reads TGTGCCAGCAGCCCGTTGGAGGGTGAAAAACTGTTTTTT. Translated: CASSPLEGEKLFF.

The chain's CDR3 is CASSQYRQGDEKLFF. Here the CDR3 DNA reads TGCGCCAGCAGCCAATATCGTCAGGGAGATGAAAAACTGTTTTTT. The chain links TRBV4-1 to TRBJ1-4; possible D gene TRBD1, 5 bases. CDR1 and CDR2 from the germline V gene are MGHRA and YSYEKL. The CDR3 has 15 amino acids. V gave up 2 bases and J gave up 6 bases, with 13 bases separating them.

J is TRBJ2-3 and V is TRBV7-9, with D possibly TRBD2 on 6 matching bases. Germline lookup yields CDR1 SEHNR and CDR2 FQNEAQ (reference sequence). The V end lost 5 bases, the J end lost 2 bases, and 11 bases lay between the germline ends. CDR3 length equals 14 residues. Here the CDR3 DNA reads TGTGCCAGCAGCGCGGGACCTGACACAGATACGCAGTATTTT. Translated: CASSAGPDTDTQYF.

This sequence joins TRBV19 and TRBJ2-1; no clear D gene. V was trimmed by 2 bases and J by 0 bases, leaving 11 bases between them. Germline V gene data show CDR1 as LNHDA and CDR2 as SQIVND (reference sequence). The CDR3 runs to 16 residues. CDR3 protein: CASSIYHASSYNEQFF. As DNA, the CDR3 is TGTGCCAGTAGTATATACCACGCTAGCTCCTACAATGAGCAGTTCTTC.

The gene calls are TRBV6-6 and TRBJ2-7, with D possibly called TRBD1 or TRBD2 (5 bases each). Germline V CDR1 and CDR2: MNHNY, SVGAGI (reference sequence). The CDR3 sequence is 15 residues long. Trimming removed 2 bases at V and 0 bases at J, with 11 bases between. The CDR3 spells CASSYLGENSYEQYF. CDR3 bases: TGTGCCAGCAGTTACCTGGGGGAAAACTCCTACGAGCAGTACTTC.

The chain has TRBV14 and TRBJ2-2; the D call may be TRBD1 or TRBD2 (5 bases each). Germline V gene sequence: CDR1 SGHDN, CDR2 FVKESK. This CDR3 contains 12 residues. CDR3 in amino acids: CAWGTNTGELFF. As DNA, the CDR3 is TGTGCATGGGGGACCAACACCGGGGAGCTGTTTTTT. Full variable domain (rest looked up from reference TRBV14 and TRBJ2-2): EAGVTQFPSHSVIEKGQTVTLRCDPISGHDNLYWYRRVMGKEIKFLLHFVKESKQDESGMPNNRFLAERTGGTYSTLKVQPAELEDSGVYFCAWGTNTGELFFGEGSRLTVL.

The chain employs TRBV4-1 and TRBJ2-5, with 8 nucleotides matching TRBD2. The junction had 1 base not matched to a gene; V was cut back by 3 bases and J by 4 bases. CDR1 and CDR2 from the germline V gene are MGHRA and YSYEKL. CDR3 length equals 13 residues. The CDR3 nucleotides are TGCGCCAGCAGCCACGGGAGGGGAGAGACCCAGTACTTC. As protein: CASSHGRGETQYF.

V is TRBV11-2 and J is TRBJ2-1; D not certain. CDR3 length: 16 amino acids. Trimming shortened V by 1 base and J by 1 base, and 11 bases separated the two germline ends. CDR1 is SGHAT, CDR2 FQNNGV, per germline. CDR3 sequence reads: CASSLGRILSYNEQFF. The CDR3, as DNA: TGTGCCAGCAGCTTAGGGCGTATCCTTTCCTACAATGAGCAGTTCTTC. The variable domain in full, completed from reference TRBV11-2 and TRBJ2-1, reads EAGVAQSPRYKIIEKRQSVAFWCNPISGHATLYWYQQILGQGPKLLIQFQNNGVVDDSQLPKDRFSAERLKGVDSTLKIQPAKLEDSAVYLCASSLGRILSYNEQFFGPGTRLTVL.

A remark on this clone: It is unclear where the CDR3 begins or ends on the DNA, so no DNA is shown, and the CDR3 is as TCRdb lists it. The CDR3 reads CASSFGSGVDRQFF. The chain uses TRBV5-6 and TRBJ2-1; the table calls TRBD2, which could not be checked here. Inclusive of both ends, the CDR3 amounts to 14 amino acids. CDR1 SGHDT and CDR2 YYEEEE come from the germline V gene.

V usage is TRBV5-6 and J usage is TRBJ2-1; D perhaps matches TRBD2 (5 bases). The CDR3 loop spans 11 amino acids. Trimming took off 2 bases at V and 9 bases at J, with 6 bases between the two ends. Germline CDR1 and CDR2: SGHDT and YYEEEE. The chain's CDR3 is CASSLRGEQFF. The DNA of the CDR3 is TGTGCCAGCAGCTTACGGGGTGAGCAGTTCTTC. Supplemented by reference TRBV5-6 and TRBJ2-1, the full variable domain reads DAGVTQSPTHLIKTRGQQVTLRCSPKSGHDTVSWYQQALGQGPQFIFQYYEEEERQRGNFPDRFSGHQFPNYSSELNVNALLLGDSALYLCASSLRGEQFFGPGTRLTVL.

The chain carries TRBV30 and TRBJ1-1; maybe TRBD1 (5 bases). V was cut by 6 bases and J by 5 bases, with 16 bases left in between. The CDR3 spans 13 residues. Germline CDR1 and CDR2: GTSNPN and SVGIG (reference sequence). The CDR3 region is CACDQARGTEAFF. DNA of the CDR3: TGTGCCTGCGACCAGGCCCGGGGGACTGAAGCTTTCTTT.

Here the CDR3 reads CASSEVLAGACTDTQYF. The CDR3 DNA is TGTGCCAGCAGTGAGGTACTAGCGGGGGCATGCACAGATACGCAGTATTTT. This chain links TRBV6-4 with TRBJ2-3; TRBD2 matches at 11 bases. The junction had 6 bases not matched to a gene; V was cut back by 3 bases and J by 1 base. Germline values: CDR1 MRHNA, CDR2 SNTAGT. The CDR3 length is 17 residues.

This chain connects TRBV6-5 to TRBJ1-1; 10 bases are shared with TRBD1. The CDR3 sequence is 15 residues long. Losses at the gene ends were 4 bases for V and 7 bases for J; bases not matched to a gene: 9. Germline V lookup: CDR1 MNHEY, CDR2 SVGAGI. The DNA for the CDR3 is TGTGCCAGCAGTTTCCGGGACAGGGGCTCCGTTGAAGCTTTCTTT. Its translation is CASSFRDRGSVEAFF.

The chain joins TRBV4-2 to TRBJ2-7; no reliable D call. The V gene's germline CDR1 is LGHNA and CDR2 YNFKEQ. The V and J ends lost 0 bases and 1 base respectively, with 7 bases between them. The CDR3 has 14 residues. CDR3: CASSQEEQSYEQYF. Here the CDR3 DNA reads TGTGCCAGCAGCCAAGAGGAACAGTCCTACGAGCAGTACTTC.

V gene TRBV11-2 combines with J gene TRBJ2-7; the match to TRBD1 covers 9 bases. Germline CDR1 SGHAT, CDR2 FQNNGV. V was clipped by 3 bases and J by 6 bases; unmatched bases: 6. The CDR3 loop spans 14 amino acids. The CDR3 protein is CASSFRPGQGEQYF. CDR3 coding DNA: TGTGCCAGCAGCTTCCGCCCGGGACAGGGCGAGCAGTACTTC.

This clone was recorded once. V and J are TRBV2 and TRBJ2-2; TRBD2 matches 16 bases. Trimming removed 5 bases from V and 7 bases from J; junction bases left unmatched: 10. CDR1 and CDR2 (germline): SNHLY, FYNNEI. This CDR3 is built from 18 residues. The CDR3 protein is CASSTPGLAGGPGGELFF. Written as DNA, the CDR3 is TGTGCCAGCAGTACCCCGGGACTAGCGGGGGGGCCAGGCGGGGAGCTGTTTTTT.

The chain links TRBV11-2 to TRBJ2-1; possibly TRBD1 or TRBD2 for D (5 bases each). Trimming stripped 0 bases from V and 8 bases from J, with 11 bases between. This CDR3 has 14 amino acids. Looked up from germline, CDR1 is SGHAT and CDR2 is FQNNGV. CDR3 sequence reads: CASSLEGVPDEQFF. The CDR3 DNA reads TGTGCCAGCAGCTTAGAGGGGGTTCCCGATGAGCAGTTCTTC.

The rearrangement uses TRBV6-1 and TRBJ2-7, with 10 bases that match TRBD1. Germline trimming cut 7 bases from V and 4 bases from J; bases unmatched to any gene: 7. The CDR3 is made up of 14 amino acids. Germline CDR1 and CDR2: MNHNS and SASEGT. The chain's CDR3 is CASTRPGQGYEQYF. The CDR3 bases are TGTGCCAGCACCAGACCGGGACAGGGGTACGAGCAGTACTTC.

The rearrangement links TRBV27 to TRBJ1-2; a possible D gene is TRBD1 (6 bases). With 3 bases removed from V and 4 bases from J, the gap between germline ends came to 12 bases. CDR1 is MNHEY, CDR2 SMNVEV, per germline (reference sequence). CDR3 size: 14 residues. The CDR3 bases are TGTGCCAGCAGTTTGAACAGGGTTGGCTATGGCTACACCTTC. Translation gives CASSLNRVGYGYTF.

The chain has TRBV27 and TRBJ2-7; D is perhaps TRBD1 or TRBD2 (5 bases each). The J call could be wrong; TRBJ2-1 is a better fit for the DNA end. CDR3 length equals 14 residues. Germline CDR1 reads MNHEY; CDR2 reads SMNVEV (reference sequence). CDR3 in amino acids: CASSFGRAGNEQFF. CDR3 in DNA: TGTGCCAGCAGTTTCGGCAGGGCGGGCAATGAGCAGTTCTTC.

This clone was found once. The chain is built from TRBV4-1 and TRBJ2-7; no firm D call. The CDR3 runs 14 residues. V was trimmed by 4 bases and J by 2 bases, leaving 12 bases between them. Per germline, CDR1 MGHRA and CDR2 YSYEKL. The CDR3 loop is CASSPQPGAYEQYF. The CDR3 DNA follows: TGCGCCAGCAGCCCTCAGCCAGGCGCCTACGAGCAGTACTTC.

This rearrangement joins TRBV13 to TRBJ2-2; 10 nucleotides agree with TRBD2. Germline loops: CDR1 PRHDT, CDR2 FYEKMQ (reference sequence). CDR3 size: 18 residues. With 2 bases clipped from V and 6 bases from J, the junction kept 12 bases outside the gene matches. The CDR3 here is CASSLRLAGALGSGELFF. The CDR3 nucleotides are TGTGCCAGCAGCTTACGGCTAGCGGGGGCCCTCGGTTCCGGGGAGCTGTTTTTT.